What follows are 21 T cell receptor beta chains derived from one specimen sequenced in a study of shared clonotypes between healthy human individuals. Assay: immunoSEQ multiplex PCR; the TCRdb copy retains only in-frame clones and omits some. The sample has over 1.5 million clones; about 98% are singletons. Sequencing input: naive CD4+ T cells sorted from blood. Subset: CD45RA+ positively selected. These receptors were obtained from a young man in good health.

V gene TRBV6-4 combines with J gene TRBJ2-1, with D unresolved. V was cut by 11 bases and J by 5 bases, with 25 bases left in between. The CDR3 length is 16 residues. Germline loops: CDR1 MRHNA, CDR2 SNTAGT. The CDR3 protein is CARLPLDRWADNEQFF. The DNA of the CDR3 is TGTGCCCGACTCCCCTTGGATAGGTGGGCAGACAATGAGCAGTTCTTC.

The V and J genes are TRBV6-4 and TRBJ1-1, with D possibly being TRBD1 (6 bases). Germline assignment: CDR1 MRHNA and CDR2 SNTAGT. CDR3 length equals 15 residues. The germline V and J ends were trimmed by 4 bases and 1 base, with 13 bases remaining between them. The DNA of the CDR3 is TGTGCCAGCAGTGCTAACGGGGGCGGGAACACTGAAGCTTTCTTT. Translated, it gives CASSANGGGNTEAFF.

V usage is TRBV6-6 and J usage is TRBJ1-5; D is uncertain. Trimming cost V 0 bases and J 0 bases, with 9 bases left between them. CDR1 is MNHNY and CDR2 is SVGAGI in the germline V gene (reference sequence). The CDR3 extends over 16 amino acids. The CDR3 is CASSYSGSHSNQPQHF. The DNA of the CDR3 is TGTGCCAGCAGTTACTCCGGATCCCATAGCAATCAGCCCCAGCATTTT.

A single count supports this clone. The chain employs TRBV2 and TRBJ2-1; TRBD2 might be the D (5 bases). In germline, CDR1 is SNHLY, CDR2 FYNNEI. The V and J ends lost 3 bases and 9 bases respectively, with 18 bases between them. The length of the CDR3 is 15 residues. The CDR3 coding sequence is TGTGCCAGCAGTGAGGCCTTAGCGATACTCGGTGAGCAGTTCTTC. It translates to CASSEALAILGEQFF. Full variable domain (remainder filled in from reference TRBV2 and TRBJ2-1): EPEVTQTPSHQVTQMGQEVILRCVPISNHLYFYWYRQILGQKVEFLVSFYNNEISEKSEIFDDQFSVERPDGSNFTLKIRSTKLEDSAMYFCASSEALAILGEQFFGPGTRLTVL.

This sequence joins TRBV10-1 and TRBJ1-1; possibly TRBD1 for D (6 bases). The CDR3 has 15 residues. V was trimmed by 2 bases and J by 5 bases, leaving 15 bases between them. Germline loops: CDR1 WNHNN, CDR2 SYGVQD (reference sequence). This CDR3 reads CASSEAAGAATEAFF. DNA of the CDR3: TGCGCCAGCAGTGAGGCGGCAGGGGCTGCGACTGAAGCTTTCTTT.

This clone was detected only once. The V call is TRBV18, the J call TRBJ2-5; TRBD1 or TRBD2 may be the D gene (7 bases each). The ends were cut back, 3 bases at V and 4 bases at J, with 12 bases in the middle. CDR1 is KGHSH and CDR2 is LQKENI in the germline V gene. The CDR3 has 14 residues. CDR3 loop: CASSPTGEGETQYF. The CDR3 DNA reads TGTGCCAGCTCACCTACAGGGGAGGGAGAGACCCAGTACTTC.

This clone was recorded only once. This chain connects TRBV6-5 to TRBJ2-1; unclear D gene. Germline lookup yields CDR1 MNHEY and CDR2 SVGAGI. Between the trimmed V and J ends, which lost 7 bases and 5 bases, there was a span of 18 bases. The CDR3 is made up of 15 amino acids. CDR3 bases: TGTGCCAGCAATCGTCTGGGCAGAAAGAACAATGAGCAGTTCTTC. This encodes CASNRLGRKNNEQFF.

This chain joins TRBV7-3 and TRBJ2-4, with TRBD2 matching 8 bases. This CDR3 is 15 amino acids long. The V and J ends lost 7 bases and 2 bases, in that order; junction bases with no gene match: 7. CDR1 is SGHTA and CDR2 is FQGTGA in the germline V gene. This chain's CDR3 is CASKAGGRSKNIQYF. DNA of the CDR3: TGTGCCAGCAAGGCGGGGGGCCGGTCCAAAAACATTCAGTACTTC.

This chain uses TRBV5-1 with TRBJ2-1; no reliable D call. The germline V gene encodes CDR1 SGHRS and CDR2 YFSETQ. Deletions cut 4 bases from V and 0 bases from J, with 11 bases between. The CDR3 length is 15 residues. This chain's CDR3 is CASSPSQASYNEQFF. DNA for the CDR3: TGCGCCAGCAGCCCGTCCCAGGCCTCCTACAATGAGCAGTTCTTC.

The chain combines TRBV7-4 with TRBJ2-7; D gene unclear. V shed 7 bases and J shed 6 bases, with 10 bases lying between them. Germline-derived CDR1 and CDR2 are SGHVT and SQSDAQ. The CDR3 runs 11 residues. The CDR3 loop reads CASTSRAEQYF. CDR3 in DNA: TGTGCCAGCACCTCCCGGGCCGAGCAGTACTTC.

The CDR3 nucleotides read TGTGCCAGCAGCACCACCCCGACTAGGAACACTGAAGCTTTCTTT. Its protein is CASSTTPTRNTEAFF. This chain joins TRBV11-2 and TRBJ1-1; no firm D call. The CDR3 covers 15 residues. Germline V gene sequence: CDR1 SGHAT, CDR2 FQNNGV. Trimming took off 5 bases at V and 1 base at J, with 14 bases between the two ends.

This clone was detected only once. V gene TRBV9 combines with J gene TRBJ2-7; no reliable D call. The germline gives CDR1 SGDLS, CDR2 YYNGEE. This CDR3 has 15 residues. Trimming took off 4 bases at V and 5 bases at J, with 19 bases between the two ends. CDR3 in DNA: TGTGCCAGCAGCCCCCTCGGGCAGGCCCCAAACGAGCAGTACTTC. Its protein is CASSPLGQAPNEQYF. Filled out from reference TRBV9 and TRBJ2-7, the complete variable domain reads DSGVTQTPKHLITATGQRVTLRCSPRSGDLSVYWYQQSLDQGLQFLIQYYNGEERAKGNILERFSAQQFPDLHSELNLSSLELGDSALYFCASSPLGQAPNEQYFGPGTRLTVT.

This clone was seen once. The sample carries other DNA sequences with the same CDR3. V gene TRBV2 combines with J gene TRBJ2-7; tentatively, D is TRBD2 (5 bases). V lost 7 bases, J lost 0 bases, and 7 bases lay in between. The length of the CDR3 is 12 residues. Germline-derived CDR1 and CDR2 are SNHLY and FYNNEI. CDR3 sequence (DNA): TGTGCCAGCAATCGGGGCTCCTACGAGCAGTACTTC. Translation: CASNRGSYEQYF.

This clone was detected once. The chain's CDR3 is CASSSPPDGSIETQYF. CDR3 bases: TGTGCCAGCAGTTCCCCCCCCGACGGGAGTATCGAGACCCAGTACTTC. V is TRBV27 and J is TRBJ2-5; TRBD2 is a possible D gene (6 bases). Deletions cut 4 bases from V and 5 bases from J, with 20 bases between. Germline V gene lookup returns CDR1 MNHEY and CDR2 SMNVEV (reference sequence). The CDR3 is made up of 16 amino acids.

This chain uses TRBV7-6 with TRBJ1-1, with D unclear. This CDR3 is 13 amino acids long. Trimming left V 5 bases short and J 5 bases short, with 12 bases between. The germline gives CDR1 SGHVS, CDR2 FNYEAQ. The CDR3 loop is CASSPQVLTEAFF. CDR3 in DNA: TGTGCCAGCAGCCCCCAAGTCCTAACTGAAGCTTTCTTT.

This chain connects TRBV5-1 to TRBJ2-5; 10 bases agree with TRBD2. The CDR3 has 16 amino acids. The junction had 11 bases not matched to a gene; V was cut back by 4 bases and J by 5 bases. Per the germline V gene, CDR1 is SGHRS and CDR2 is YFSETQ. The CDR3 coding sequence is TGCGCCAGCAGCCCTGGCATAGCGGGAGGTTGGGAGACCCAGTACTTC. It specifies CASSPGIAGGWETQYF.

The V and J genes are TRBV5-1 and TRBJ2-7; TRBD2 might be the D (5 bases). Germline V lookup: CDR1 SGHRS, CDR2 YFSETQ. The CDR3 covers 15 residues. V lost 1 base, J lost 0 bases, and 11 bases lay in between. The CDR3 loop reads CASSLPSSGSYEQYF. CDR3 nucleotide sequence: TGCGCCAGCAGCTTGCCCTCGAGCGGCTCCTACGAGCAGTACTTC.

This chain connects TRBV18 to TRBJ2-2, with no clear D. This CDR3 contains 15 residues. Germline values: CDR1 KGHSH, CDR2 LQKENI. V lost 6 bases to trimming and J lost 5 bases, with 16 bases between them. CDR3 sequence reads: CASSSQPGGTGELFF. For the CDR3, the DNA is TGTGCCAGCTCCTCACAGCCAGGCGGTACCGGGGAGCTGTTTTTT.

The V and J genes are TRBV6-6 and TRBJ2-1, with 8 bases identical to TRBD2. CDR1 and CDR2 (germline): MNHNY, SVGAGI (reference sequence). With 6 bases clipped from V and 1 base from J, the junction kept 5 bases outside the gene matches. This CDR3 contains 15 residues. CDR3 bases: TGTGCCAGCAGACGGGAGGGCACGTCCTACAATGAGCAGTTCTTC. Residues: CASRREGTSYNEQFF.

This chain joins TRBV7-3 and TRBJ2-6, with D unclear. Germline V gene lookup returns CDR1 SGHTA and CDR2 FQGTGA. V dropped 4 bases and J dropped 4 bases, with 8 bases sitting between them. The CDR3 has 14 residues. The CDR3 nucleotides read TGTGCCAGCAGCTCACCCGGGGGGGCCAACGTCCTGACTTTC. It yields the protein CASSSPGGANVLTF.

With respect to this clone: The same CDR3 can be traced to other DNA sequences in this sample. This chain connects TRBV28 to TRBJ2-7; no firm D call. The CDR3 loop spans 12 amino acids. The V end was cut by 2 bases, the J end by 2 bases, with 4 bases between. Germline V CDR1 and CDR2: MDHEN, SYDVKM. CDR3 residues: CASSLGTYEQYF. The CDR3 region has the DNA TGTGCCAGCAGTTTAGGTACCTACGAGCAGTACTTC.